This T cell receptor (beta chain) was found in a study of T cells of healthy individuals. This clonotype appeared a single time. Germline lookup yields CDR1 MNHNS and CDR2 SASEGT. This CDR3 has 18 residues. With 7 bases clipped from V and 2 bases from J, the junction kept 16 bases outside the gene matches. TCRdb analysed the 5' RACE reads with MiXCR anew, one entry per CDR3 protein. The table records about 100,000 distinct CDR3 sequences, approximately 15% of them present only once. This TCR was sampled from a human donor in good health. The chain joins TRBV6-1 to TRBJ2-7; the match to TRBD2 covers 11 bases. The CDR3 sequence is CASTDPGLAGEVPYEQYF. The CDR3 DNA reads TGTGCCAGCACTGACCCCGGACTAGCGGGCGAAGTCCCCTACGAGCAGTACTTC.